The present T cell receptor (beta chain) was sequenced within a study of T cell repertoires in cytomegalovirus infection. Study-level information: CMV infection plus the matching HLA type was flagged by public TCR beta signatures. General study results and limits: Ex vivo responses were dominated by HLA-C-restricted CMV-specific TCR beta clonotypes. Accumulated public TCR beta family frequency recognized individuals carrying CMV together with the relevant HLA.

The CDR3 consists of 15 residues. Trimming took 4 bases from V and 2 from J; bases not matched to a gene: 5. Germline loops: CDR1 SGHTA, CDR2 FQGNSA. This clonotype occurred many times. Its cognate antigen is unknown. TCRdb called the reads again in MiXCR, with one record for every CDR3 protein. The sample carries hundreds of thousands of distinct CDR3 sequences, more than 20% recorded once. The source is a human donor in good health (CMV status not recorded). Some clones in this sample may be carry-over from other donors' samples. This chain links TRBV7-2 with TRBJ2-7, with 10 bases that match TRBD2. The sample consisted of CD8+ T cells from PBMCs. The CDR3 spells CASSSLAGGPYEQYV. In DNA, the CDR3 is TGTGCCAGCAGCTCGTTAGCGGGGGGCCCCTACGAGCAGTACGTC.